Below, 27 T cell receptor beta chains from the same sample are listed, as sequenced in a study of control samples from healthy donors and cancer patients (TCRdb year 2020). The library was produced with the immunoSEQ multiplex PCR assay. TCRdb took over this immuneACCESS table, retaining in-frame rearrangements with V and J assigned. Such tables are incomplete; in checked studies, under half of the missing clones stem from an unresolved V gene, and the remainder is unexplained. In all, the sample holds 170,000 or so clones, and 91% of those were seen once. The top ten constitute roughly 2% of the sample. Sequencing was carried out using blood. These receptors originate from a woman aged 40 to 50 in good health.

This sequence joins TRBV14 and TRBJ1-2, with D unclear. This CDR3 is built from 12 residues. Deletions cut 6 bases from V and 7 bases from J, with 12 bases between. The germline V gene has CDR1 SGHDN and CDR2 FVKESK. In DNA, the CDR3 is TGTGCCAGCAGTCTCGCGAATGGTGGCTACACCTTC. Encoded protein: CASSLANGGYTF.

The chain uses TRBV5-1 and TRBJ2-2; no clear D gene. Trimming removed 2 bases at V and 0 bases at J, with 11 bases between. The V gene's germline CDR1 is SGHRS and CDR2 YFSETQ. The CDR3 totals 16 residues. The CDR3: CASSLSTGANTGELFF. The CDR3 region has the DNA TGCGCCAGCAGCTTAAGTACTGGGGCGAACACCGGGGAGCTGTTTTTT.

This rearrangement joins TRBV6-5 to TRBJ1-1, with 10 bases fitting TRBD1. CDR3 length equals 15 residues. V shed 6 bases, J shed 2 bases, and the junction held 6 bases outside the gene matches. The germline gives CDR1 MNHEY, CDR2 SVGAGI. CDR3 region: CASRGTGVLNTEAFF. The CDR3 bases are TGTGCCAGCAGAGGGACAGGGGTACTCAACACTGAAGCTTTCTTT.

The chain employs TRBV6-6 and TRBJ1-5, with TRBD1 identical over 7 bases. The germline gives CDR1 MNHNY, CDR2 SVGAGI (reference sequence). After removal of 5 bases from V and 1 base from J, the junction contained 5 bases not matched to a gene. CDR3 size: 15 residues. DNA for the CDR3: TGTGCCAGCAGTGACAGGGCGAACAGCAATCAGCCCCAGCATTTT. Its translation: CASSDRANSNQPQHF.

This chain uses TRBV10-3 with TRBJ2-7; 10 nucleotides agree with TRBD1. From germline, CDR1 is ENHRY and CDR2 SYGVKD. The CDR3 runs to 12 residues. After removal of 4 bases from V and 6 bases from J, the junction contained 0 bases not matched to a gene. The CDR3 DNA reads as TGTGCCATCAGTGGGACAGGGGGCGAGCAGTACTTC. This sequence encodes CAISGTGGEQYF.

The V call is TRBV7-2, the J call TRBJ2-1, with TRBD2 matching over 9 bases. The CDR3 spans 15 residues. Germline values: CDR1 SGHTA, CDR2 FQGNSA. With V trimmed by 3 bases and J by 5 bases, 5 bases remained unmatched. CDR3 nucleotides: TGTGCCAGCAGCTTGCGTAGCGGGGGCCACAATGAGCAGTTCTTC. This encodes CASSLRSGGHNEQFF.

The rearrangement links TRBV3-1 (or the pseudogene TRBV3-2) to TRBJ1-1, with unresolved D. V dropped 0 bases and J dropped 3 bases, with 2 bases sitting between them. The length of the CDR3 is 12 residues. Germline V CDR1 and CDR2: LGHDT, YNNKEL (reference sequence). CDR3 sequence (DNA): TGTGCCAGCAGCCAAGATCACACTGAAGCTTTCTTT. This translates into CASSQDHTEAFF.

V usage is TRBV2 and J usage is TRBJ2-1; tentatively, D is TRBD2 (6 bases). Germline V gene sequence: CDR1 SNHLY, CDR2 FYNNEI. The germline V and J ends were trimmed by 6 bases and 4 bases, with 10 bases remaining between them. The CDR3 contains 13 residues. CDR3 coding DNA: TGTGCCAGCAGAAGCGGGTCTTACAATGAGCAGTTCTTC. Amino acids: CASRSGSYNEQFF.

The rearrangement links TRBV2 to TRBJ2-5; 9 nucleotides align to TRBD2. V shed 6 bases and J 5 bases; nucleotides not matched to a gene: 13. The length of the CDR3 is 16 residues. The germline V gene has CDR1 SNHLY and CDR2 FYNNEI. CDR3 DNA: TGTGCCAGCAGGCCCCATCGGGCGGGGGGGCAGGAGACCCAGTACTTC. Its protein product is CASRPHRAGGQETQYF. Combining the CDR3 with reference TRBV2 and TRBJ2-5 gives the whole variable domain EPEVTQTPSHQVTQMGQEVILRCVPISNHLYFYWYRQILGQKVEFLVSFYNNEISEKSEIFDDQFSVERPDGSNFTLKIRSTKLEDSAMYFCASRPHRAGGQETQYFGPGTRLLVL.

The CDR3 region has the DNA TGCGCCAGCAGCTTGGCGGGAGTAGTGCCAGATGGCTACACCTTC. Its protein is CASSLAGVVPDGYTF. The chain joins TRBV5-1 to TRBJ1-2; D not resolved. V gave up 0 bases and J gave up 6 bases, with 15 bases separating them. In germline, CDR1 is SGHRS, CDR2 YFSETQ. The CDR3 extends over 15 amino acids. Filled out from reference TRBV5-1 and TRBJ1-2, the complete variable domain reads KAGVTQTPRYLIKTRGQQVTLSCSPISGHRSVSWYQQTPGQGLQFLFEYFSETQRNKGNFPGRFSGRQFSNSRSEMNVSTLELGDSALYLCASSLAGVVPDGYTFGSGTRLTVV.

The chain carries TRBV13 and TRBJ2-7, with TRBD1 matching over 8 bases. Per germline, CDR1 PRHDT and CDR2 FYEKMQ (reference sequence). Unmatched junction bases numbered 16, after V lost 0 bases and J lost 0 bases. The CDR3 is made up of 20 amino acids. As DNA, the CDR3 is TGTGCCAGCAGCTTAGGGCTATGGACAGGGTCGGAAGTGGACTCCTACGAGCAGTACTTC. Protein: CASSLGLWTGSEVDSYEQYF.

This clone was observed at least ten times. The gene calls are TRBV19 and TRBJ2-7, with TRBD1 matching over 10 bases. The germline gives CDR1 LNHDA, CDR2 SQIVND (reference sequence). The length of the CDR3 is 14 residues. J was trimmed by 4 bases and V by 6 bases; bases with no gene match: 6. The CDR3 region is CASSKTGGGYEQYF. In nucleotides, the CDR3 is TGTGCCAGTAGCAAGACAGGGGGCGGGTACGAGCAGTACTTC.

The V and J genes are TRBV29-1 and TRBJ1-1; D is uncertain. CDR1 and CDR2 from the germline V gene are SQVTM and ANQGSEA. The CDR3 has 11 residues. DNA of the CDR3: TGCAGTGTGGCTTTGGGTACTGAAGCTTTCTTT. It is translated as CSVALGTEAFF.

This chain connects TRBV5-1 to TRBJ2-3; TRBD1 matches 7 bases. This CDR3 contains 13 residues. J gave up 1 base and V 6 bases, and 2 bases lay outside the gene matches. In germline, CDR1 is SGHRS, CDR2 YFSETQ. CDR3 protein: CASNTGGTDTQYF. For the CDR3, the DNA is TGCGCCAGCAACACAGGGGGCACAGATACGCAGTATTTT. Full variable domain (missing parts from reference TRBV5-1 and TRBJ2-3): KAGVTQTPRYLIKTRGQQVTLSCSPISGHRSVSWYQQTPGQGLQFLFEYFSETQRNKGNFPGRFSGRQFSNSRSEMNVSTLELGDSALYLCASNTGGTDTQYFGPGTRLTVL.

This chain uses TRBV12-3 or TRBV12-4 with TRBJ1-4; D is possibly TRBD1 (6 bases). This CDR3 is 12 amino acids long. Here the CDR3 reads CASGGGDEKLFF. CDR3 bases: TGTGCGAGCGGGGGCGGCGATGAAAAACTGTTTTTT.

The gene calls are TRBV6-6 and TRBJ2-2; tentative D call: TRBD1 (6 bases). Germline V CDR1 and CDR2: MNHNY, SVGAGI (reference sequence). The CDR3 has 14 amino acids. V gave up 7 bases and J gave up 1 base, with 10 bases separating them. The CDR3 spells CASNQGRNTGELFF. The DNA for the CDR3 is TGTGCCAGCAATCAGGGGAGGAACACCGGGGAGCTGTTTTTT.

The chain employs TRBV19 and TRBJ1-2; D gene uncertain. The CDR3 consists of 13 residues. The germline gives CDR1 LNHDA, CDR2 SQIVND (reference sequence). V gave up 6 bases and J gave up 1 base, with 9 bases separating them. Here the CDR3 reads CASRVGFNYGYTF. CDR3 nucleotides: TGTGCCAGTAGAGTGGGGTTTAACTATGGCTACACCTTC.

V usage is TRBV10-3 and J usage is TRBJ2-7; no clear D. CDR3 length equals 14 residues. Germline loops: CDR1 ENHRY, CDR2 SYGVKD. V was shortened by 5 bases and J by 2 bases, with 13 bases between the two germline ends. The CDR3 DNA reads as TGTGCCATCAGTCCCATTCCCTCGACCTACGAGCAGTACTTC. Encoded protein: CAISPIPSTYEQYF.

V and J are TRBV10-2 and TRBJ2-7; 8 bases align to TRBD2. The CDR3 runs 12 residues. CDR1 and CDR2 (germline): WSHSY, SAAADI. The V gene end was trimmed by 10 bases and the J gene end by 2 bases; junction bases not matched to a gene: 4. The CDR3 nucleotides are TGCGCCACGGGGGGGGTTGCCTACGAGCAGTACTTC. Its translation: CATGGVAYEQYF.

The rearrangement uses TRBV25-1 and TRBJ1-5; D might be TRBD1 (5 bases). Trimming cost V 1 base and J 5 bases, with 9 bases left between them. The CDR3 totals 14 residues. From germline, CDR1 is MGHDK and CDR2 SYGVNS. The CDR3 coding sequence is TGTGCCAGCAGTGAATTTGGGGACCATCAGCCCCAGCATTTT. Its translation: CASSEFGDHQPQHF.

V and J are TRBV5-1 and TRBJ2-3; no firm D call. In germline, CDR1 is SGHRS, CDR2 YFSETQ. The CDR3 consists of 15 residues. V shed 4 bases and J shed 6 bases, with 18 bases lying between them. The DNA of the CDR3 is TGCGCCAGCAGCCGCGATCAGGAGCTATCGGATACGCAGTATTTT. Its protein product is CASSRDQELSDTQYF. The whole variable domain, filled in from reference TRBV5-1 and TRBJ2-3, reads KAGVTQTPRYLIKTRGQQVTLSCSPISGHRSVSWYQQTPGQGLQFLFEYFSETQRNKGNFPGRFSGRQFSNSRSEMNVSTLELGDSALYLCASSRDQELSDTQYFGPGTRLTVL.

This clone has only one observation. V and J are TRBV18 and TRBJ1-4; weak D call: TRBD1 (5 bases). This CDR3 contains 18 residues. Trimming took 3 bases from V and 0 from J, leaving 17 bases between them. Germline values: CDR1 KGHSH, CDR2 LQKENI. CDR3 coding DNA: TGTGCCAGCTCACCCCTCGTCCAGGGCATTGCAACTAATGAAAAACTGTTTTTT. It specifies CASSPLVQGIATNEKLFF.

This sequence joins TRBV20-1 and TRBJ2-1; D call uncertain. V lost 3 bases, J lost 0 bases, and 12 bases lay in between. The CDR3 runs to 15 residues. Germline values: CDR1 DFQATT, CDR2 SNEGSKA (reference sequence). The CDR3 here is CSASNDASSYNEQFF. CDR3 sequence (DNA): TGCAGTGCTAGTAATGATGCGAGCTCCTACAATGAGCAGTTCTTC.

The V and J genes are TRBV19 and TRBJ1-2; D unclear. Germline V CDR1 and CDR2: LNHDA, SQIVND (reference sequence). This CDR3 is 13 amino acids long. Trimming took off 7 bases at V and 2 bases at J, with 11 bases between the two ends. The CDR3 is CASNAHLNYGYTF. The CDR3 DNA reads as TGTGCCAGTAATGCCCACCTGAACTATGGCTACACCTTC. Based on the CDR3 plus reference TRBV19 and TRBJ1-2, the full variable domain is DGGITQSPKYLFRKEGQNVTLSCEQNLNHDAMYWYRQDPGQGLRLIYYSQIVNDFQKGDIAEGYSVSREKKESFPLTVTSAQKNPTAFYLCASNAHLNYGYTFGSGTRLTVV.

This rearrangement joins TRBV2 to TRBJ1-4; D not certain. Deletions cut 6 bases from V and 0 bases from J, with 11 bases between. The CDR3 consists of 15 residues. From germline, CDR1 is SNHLY and CDR2 FYNNEI. CDR3 coding DNA: TGTGCCAGCAGGCAATCAGACGCAACTAATGAAAAACTGTTTTTT. It encodes CASRQSDATNEKLFF.

There are a few counts of this clone. J is TRBJ2-2 and V is TRBV6-5; the D call may be TRBD1 or TRBD2 (6 bases each). The germline CDR1 and CDR2 sequences are MNHEY and SVGAGI. The germline V and J ends were trimmed by 7 bases and 4 bases, with 16 bases remaining between them. The CDR3 consists of 15 residues. The CDR3 DNA follows: TGTGCCAGCACTCCCGGGGGCTCGGGCACCGGGGAGCTGTTTTTT. Its protein product is CASTPGGSGTGELFF.

This clone was found a few times. The J gene is TRBJ1-1, the V gene TRBV6-5, with TRBD1 matching over 8 bases. V trimming: 6 bases; J trimming: 12 bases; junction bases outside the gene matches: 9. CDR3 size: 12 residues. CDR1 and CDR2 (germline): MNHEY, SVGAGI. The CDR3 DNA reads TGTGCCAGCAGACCGGACAGGGAATCGACTTTCTTT. Its translation: CASRPDRESTFF.